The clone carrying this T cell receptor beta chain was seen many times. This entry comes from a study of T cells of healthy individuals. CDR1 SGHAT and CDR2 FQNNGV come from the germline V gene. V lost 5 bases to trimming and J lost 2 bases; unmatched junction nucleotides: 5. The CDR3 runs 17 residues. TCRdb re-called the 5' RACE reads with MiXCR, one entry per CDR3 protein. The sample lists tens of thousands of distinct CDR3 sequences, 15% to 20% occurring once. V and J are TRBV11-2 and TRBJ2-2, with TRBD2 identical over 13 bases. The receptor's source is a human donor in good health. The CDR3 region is CASSLTSGGANTGELFF. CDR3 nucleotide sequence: TGTGCCAGCAGCCTAACTAGCGGGGGGGCCAACACCGGGGAGCTGTTTTTT.